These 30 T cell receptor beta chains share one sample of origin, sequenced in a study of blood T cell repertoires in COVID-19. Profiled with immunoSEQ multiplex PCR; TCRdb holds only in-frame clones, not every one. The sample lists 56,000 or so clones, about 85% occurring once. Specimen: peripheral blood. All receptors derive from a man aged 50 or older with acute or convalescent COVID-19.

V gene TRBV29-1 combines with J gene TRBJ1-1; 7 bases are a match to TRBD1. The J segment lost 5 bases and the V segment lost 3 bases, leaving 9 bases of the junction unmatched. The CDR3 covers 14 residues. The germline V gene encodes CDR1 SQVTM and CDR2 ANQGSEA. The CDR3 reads CSVDGQGVGTEAFF. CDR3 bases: TGCAGCGTTGACGGGCAGGGGGTAGGGACTGAAGCTTTCTTT.

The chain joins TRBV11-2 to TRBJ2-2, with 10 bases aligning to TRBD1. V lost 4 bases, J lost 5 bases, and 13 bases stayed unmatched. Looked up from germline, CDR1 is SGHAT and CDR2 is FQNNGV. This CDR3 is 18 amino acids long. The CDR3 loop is CASSSYRRDRGSTGELFF. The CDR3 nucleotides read TGTGCCAGCAGCTCATACCGGAGGGACAGGGGATCAACCGGGGAGCTGTTTTTT. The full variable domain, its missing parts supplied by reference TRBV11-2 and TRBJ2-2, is EAGVAQSPRYKIIEKRQSVAFWCNPISGHATLYWYQQILGQGPKLLIQFQNNGVVDDSQLPKDRFSAERLKGVDSTLKIQPAKLEDSAVYLCASSSYRRDRGSTGELFFGEGSRLTVL.

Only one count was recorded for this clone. The CDR3 DNA sequence: TGTGCCAGCAGTTTTAGTGAGCAGCGCGAGCAGTACTTC. Encoded protein: CASSFSEQREQYF. The chain is built from TRBV12-3 or TRBV12-4 and TRBJ2-7; D remains ambiguous. The CDR3 is 13 residues long. The ends were cut back, 3 bases at V and 6 bases at J, with 12 bases in the middle.

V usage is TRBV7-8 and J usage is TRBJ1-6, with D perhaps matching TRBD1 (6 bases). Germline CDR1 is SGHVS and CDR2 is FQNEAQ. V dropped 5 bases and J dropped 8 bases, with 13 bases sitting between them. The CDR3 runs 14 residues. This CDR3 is CASSVDSSDSPLHF. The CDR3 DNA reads TGTGCCAGCAGCGTGGACAGCTCCGATTCACCCCTCCACTTT.

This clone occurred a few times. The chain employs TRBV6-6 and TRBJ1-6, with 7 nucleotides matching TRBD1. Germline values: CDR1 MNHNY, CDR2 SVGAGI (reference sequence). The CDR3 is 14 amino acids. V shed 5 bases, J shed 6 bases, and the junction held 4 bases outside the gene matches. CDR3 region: CASSRDSSNSPLHF. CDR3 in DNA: TGTGCCAGCAGTAGGGACAGCTCTAATTCACCCCTCCACTTT.

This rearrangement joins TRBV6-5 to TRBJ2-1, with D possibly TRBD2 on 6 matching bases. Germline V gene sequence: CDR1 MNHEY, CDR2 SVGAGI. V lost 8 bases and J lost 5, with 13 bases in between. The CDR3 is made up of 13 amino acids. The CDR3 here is CASESSGHNEQFF. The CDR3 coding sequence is TGTGCCAGCGAGAGTAGCGGCCACAATGAGCAGTTCTTC.

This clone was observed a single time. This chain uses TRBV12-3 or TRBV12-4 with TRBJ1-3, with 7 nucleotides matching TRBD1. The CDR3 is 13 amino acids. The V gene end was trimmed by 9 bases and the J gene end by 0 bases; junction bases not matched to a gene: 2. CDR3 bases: TGTGCCAGTCGGGACAGCTCTGGAAACACCATATATTTT. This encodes CASRDSSGNTIYF.

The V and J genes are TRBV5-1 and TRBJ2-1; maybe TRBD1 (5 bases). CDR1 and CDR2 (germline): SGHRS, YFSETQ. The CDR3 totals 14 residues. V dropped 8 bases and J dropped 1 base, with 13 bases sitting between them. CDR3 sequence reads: CARITGESYNEQFF. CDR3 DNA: TGCGCCAGAATTACAGGAGAATCCTACAATGAGCAGTTCTTC.

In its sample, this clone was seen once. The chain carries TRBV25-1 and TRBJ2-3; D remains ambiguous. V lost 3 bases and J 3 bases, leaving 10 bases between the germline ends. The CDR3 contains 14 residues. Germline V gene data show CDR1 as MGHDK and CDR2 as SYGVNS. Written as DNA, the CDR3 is TGTGCCAGCAGTGACCCTAAAACTACAGATACGCAGTATTTT. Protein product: CASSDPKTTDTQYF.

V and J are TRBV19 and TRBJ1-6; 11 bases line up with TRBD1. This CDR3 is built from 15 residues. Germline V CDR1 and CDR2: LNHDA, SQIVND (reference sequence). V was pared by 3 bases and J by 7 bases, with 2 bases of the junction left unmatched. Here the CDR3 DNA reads TGTGCCAGTAGTATTGGGGACAGGGGGAATTCACCCCTCCACTTT. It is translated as CASSIGDRGNSPLHF.

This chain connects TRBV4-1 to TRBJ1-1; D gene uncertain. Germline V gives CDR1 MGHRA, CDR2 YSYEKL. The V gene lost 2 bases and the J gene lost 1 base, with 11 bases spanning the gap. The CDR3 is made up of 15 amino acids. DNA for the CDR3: TGCGCCAGCAGCCAACGGGGTCTCGGGAACACTGAAGCTTTCTTT. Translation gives CASSQRGLGNTEAFF.

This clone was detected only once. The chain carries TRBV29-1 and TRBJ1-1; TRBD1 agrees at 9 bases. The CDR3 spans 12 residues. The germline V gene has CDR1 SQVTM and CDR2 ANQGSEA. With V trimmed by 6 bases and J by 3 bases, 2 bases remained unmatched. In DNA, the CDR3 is TGCAGCGTGAGACAGGGGGACACTGAAGCTTTCTTT. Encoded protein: CSVRQGDTEAFF.

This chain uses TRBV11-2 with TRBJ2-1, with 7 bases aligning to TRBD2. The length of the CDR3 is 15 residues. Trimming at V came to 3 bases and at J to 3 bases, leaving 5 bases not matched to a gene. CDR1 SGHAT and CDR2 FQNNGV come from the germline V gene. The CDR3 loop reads CASSFMERDYNEQFF. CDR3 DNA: TGTGCCAGCAGCTTTATGGAGCGGGACTACAATGAGCAGTTCTTC.

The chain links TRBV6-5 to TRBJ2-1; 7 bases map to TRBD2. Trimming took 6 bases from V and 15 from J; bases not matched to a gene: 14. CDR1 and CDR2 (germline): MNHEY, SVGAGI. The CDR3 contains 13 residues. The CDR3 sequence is CASSHQRGIMLFF. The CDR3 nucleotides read TGTGCCAGCAGCCATCAGCGGGGAATTATGTTGTTCTTC.

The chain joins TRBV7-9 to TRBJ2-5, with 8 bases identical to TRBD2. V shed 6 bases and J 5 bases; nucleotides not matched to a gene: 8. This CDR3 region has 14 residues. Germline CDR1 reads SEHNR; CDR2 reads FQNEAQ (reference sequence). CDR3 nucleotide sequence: TGTGCCAGCAGTTTGGCGGGGGGCGCCGAGACCCAGTACTTC. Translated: CASSLAGGAETQYF. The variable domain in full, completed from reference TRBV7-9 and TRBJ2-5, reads DTGVSQNPRHKITKRGQNVTFRCDPISEHNRLYWYRQTLGQGPEFLTYFQNEAQLEKSRLLSDRFSAERPKGSFSTLEIQRTEQGDSAMYLCASSLAGGAETQYFGPGTRLLVL.

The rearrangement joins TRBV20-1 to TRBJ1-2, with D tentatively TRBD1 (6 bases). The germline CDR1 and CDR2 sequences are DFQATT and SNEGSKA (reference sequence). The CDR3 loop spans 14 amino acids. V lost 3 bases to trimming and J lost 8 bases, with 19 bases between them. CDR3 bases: TGCAGTGCTAGTAGGGGGGGCCGGCTCTGGGGCTACACCTTC. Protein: CSASRGGRLWGYTF.

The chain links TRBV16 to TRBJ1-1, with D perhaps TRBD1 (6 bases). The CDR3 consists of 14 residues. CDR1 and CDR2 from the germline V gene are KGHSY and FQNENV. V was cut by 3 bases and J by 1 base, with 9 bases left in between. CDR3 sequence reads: CASSHKQGNTEAFF. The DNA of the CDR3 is TGTGCCAGCAGCCATAAACAGGGGAACACTGAAGCTTTCTTT.

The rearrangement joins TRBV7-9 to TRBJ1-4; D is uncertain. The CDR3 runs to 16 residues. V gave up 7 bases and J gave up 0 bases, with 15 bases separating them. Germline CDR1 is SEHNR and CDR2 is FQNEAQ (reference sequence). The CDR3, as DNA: TGTGCCAGCACCCCAGGTGGCGCTTCAACTAATGAAAAACTGTTTTTT. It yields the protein CASTPGGASTNEKLFF.

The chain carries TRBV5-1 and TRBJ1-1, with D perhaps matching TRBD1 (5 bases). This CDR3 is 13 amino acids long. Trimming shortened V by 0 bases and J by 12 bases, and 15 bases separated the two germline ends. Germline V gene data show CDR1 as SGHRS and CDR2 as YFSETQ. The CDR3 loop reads CASSLDPQGWTFF. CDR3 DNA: TGCGCCAGCAGCTTGGATCCTCAGGGTTGGACTTTCTTT.

CDR3 coding DNA: TGTGCCAGCAGTACAACCGGGACAGGGGTTGGACAGCCCCAGCATTTT. Translated: CASSTTGTGVGQPQHF. The chain carries TRBV27 and TRBJ1-5; 10 nucleotides align to TRBD1. Germline values: CDR1 MNHEY, CDR2 SMNVEV (reference sequence). V trimming: 5 bases; J trimming: 7 bases; junction bases outside the gene matches: 11. The CDR3 is 16 amino acids.

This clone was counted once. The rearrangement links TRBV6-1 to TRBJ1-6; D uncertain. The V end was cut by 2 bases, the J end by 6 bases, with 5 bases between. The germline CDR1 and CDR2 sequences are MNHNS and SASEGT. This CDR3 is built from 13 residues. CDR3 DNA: TGTGCCAGCAGTGAACGCAGTAATTCACCCCTCCACTTT. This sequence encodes CASSERSNSPLHF.

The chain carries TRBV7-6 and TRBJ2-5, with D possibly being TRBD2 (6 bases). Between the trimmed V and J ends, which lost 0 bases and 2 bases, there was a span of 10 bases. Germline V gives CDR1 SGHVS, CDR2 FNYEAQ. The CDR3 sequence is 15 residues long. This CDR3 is CASSLAGGGQETQYF. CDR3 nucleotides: TGTGCCAGCAGCTTAGCGGGGGGTGGACAAGAGACCCAGTACTTC.

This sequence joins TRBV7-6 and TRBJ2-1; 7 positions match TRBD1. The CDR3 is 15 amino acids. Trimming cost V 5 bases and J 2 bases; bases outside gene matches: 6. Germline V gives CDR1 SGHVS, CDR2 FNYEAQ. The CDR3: CASSPRDSPYNEQFF. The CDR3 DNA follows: TGTGCCAGCAGCCCCCGGGACAGTCCCTACAATGAGCAGTTCTTC.

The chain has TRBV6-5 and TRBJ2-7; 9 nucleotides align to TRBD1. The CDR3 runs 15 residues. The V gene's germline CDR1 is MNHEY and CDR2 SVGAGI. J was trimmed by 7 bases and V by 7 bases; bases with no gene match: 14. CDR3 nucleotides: TGTGCCAGCATCATCGGGACAGGGACTTTCGGGGAGCAGTACTTC. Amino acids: CASIIGTGTFGEQYF.

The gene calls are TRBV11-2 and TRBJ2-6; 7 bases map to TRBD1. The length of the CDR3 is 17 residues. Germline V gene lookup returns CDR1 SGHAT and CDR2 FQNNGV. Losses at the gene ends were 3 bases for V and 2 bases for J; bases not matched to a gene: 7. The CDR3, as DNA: TGTGCCAGCAGCTTTAAAGGGGGCGCAGCTGGGGCCAACGTCCTGACTTTC. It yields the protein CASSFKGGAAGANVLTF.

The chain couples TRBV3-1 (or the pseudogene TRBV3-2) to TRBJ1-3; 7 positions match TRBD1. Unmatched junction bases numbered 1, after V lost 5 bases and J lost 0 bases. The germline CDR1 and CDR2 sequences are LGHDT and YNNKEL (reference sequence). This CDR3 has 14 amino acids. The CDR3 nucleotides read TGTGCCAGCAGCTGGGACAGCTCTGGAAACACCATATATTTT. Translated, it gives CASSWDSSGNTIYF.

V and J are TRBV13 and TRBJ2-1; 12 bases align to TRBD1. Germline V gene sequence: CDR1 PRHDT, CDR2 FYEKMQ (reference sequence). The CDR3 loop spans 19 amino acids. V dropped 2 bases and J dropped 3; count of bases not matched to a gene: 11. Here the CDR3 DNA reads TGTGCCAGCAGCTTATTGGGGACAGGGGGCGAGTGGTACTACAATGAGCAGTTCTTC. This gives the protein CASSLLGTGGEWYYNEQFF.

The CDR3 sequence: CASSRGTYYGYTF. Written as DNA, the CDR3 is TGTGCCAGCAGCCGCGGGACTTACTATGGCTACACCTTC. The J gene is TRBJ1-2, the V gene TRBV7-9; D is perhaps TRBD1 (5 bases). Germline V gene lookup returns CDR1 SEHNR and CDR2 FQNEAQ (reference sequence). CDR3 length: 13 residues. V lost 5 bases, J lost 3 bases, and 10 bases lay in between.

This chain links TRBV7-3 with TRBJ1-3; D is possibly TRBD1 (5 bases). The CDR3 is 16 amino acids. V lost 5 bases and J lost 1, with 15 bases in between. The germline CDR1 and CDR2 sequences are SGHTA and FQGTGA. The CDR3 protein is CASSQGRGRSGNTIYF. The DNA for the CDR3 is TGTGCCAGCAGCCAAGGTCGGGGGAGGTCTGGAAACACCATATATTTT.

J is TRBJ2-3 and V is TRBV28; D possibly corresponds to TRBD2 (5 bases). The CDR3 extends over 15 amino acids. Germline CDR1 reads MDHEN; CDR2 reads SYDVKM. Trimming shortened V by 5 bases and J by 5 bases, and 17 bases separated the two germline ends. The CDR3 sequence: CASSPPAGRLDTQYF. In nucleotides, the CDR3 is TGTGCCAGCAGTCCGCCGGCGGGCCGATTAGATACGCAGTATTTT. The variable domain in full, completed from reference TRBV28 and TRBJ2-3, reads DVKVTQSSRYLVKRTGEKVFLECVQDMDHENMFWYRQDPGLGLRLIYFSYDVKMKEKGDIPEGYSVSREKKERFSLILESASTNQTSMYLCASSPPAGRLDTQYFGPGTRLTVL.